Listed below are T cell receptor beta chains from one sample, sequenced in a study of naive and memory T cell subsets. TCRdb redid the calling of the UMI-ligation and nested PCR reads with MiXCR, one entry per CDR3 protein. The data contain 4,200 or so distinct CDR3 sequences, 5.2% of them singletons. Input material: effector memory CD8+ T cells from blood. Receptor source: a human donor in good health. Each CDR3 is given with its conserved first and last residue. Each record gives: clone size, D gene, J gene, V gene, CDR3 protein, CDR3 DNA. The D gene is left open where the match is weak. Some rows mark clone size as missing; the rest say once, few, many or name a class of expanded clone.

clone_size: many
d_call: .
j_call: TRBJ2-1
v_call: TRBV19
cdr3_aa: CASSLGGLAGLFF
cdr3_nt: TGTGCCAGTAGTCTCGGGGGACTCGCAGGATTGTTCTTC

clone_size: .
d_call: .
j_call: TRBJ2-7
v_call: TRBV19
cdr3_aa: CASSTKASYEQYF
cdr3_nt: TGTGCCAGTAGTACCAAAGCCTCCTACGAGCAGTACTTC

clone_size: large
d_call: .
j_call: TRBJ2-3
v_call: TRBV28
cdr3_aa: CASTSGLGQDTQYF
cdr3_nt: TGTGCCAGCACCTCAGGGTTGGGACAAGATACGCAGTATTTT

clone_size: medium-sized
d_call: TRBD2
j_call: TRBJ2-5
v_call: TRBV20-1
cdr3_aa: CSATHLASGNQETQYF
cdr3_nt: TGCAGTGCTACCCACCTTGCTAGCGGGAACCAAGAGACCCAGTACTTC

clone_size: many
d_call: .
j_call: TRBJ2-1
v_call: TRBV6-5
cdr3_aa: CASSSDPASSYNEQFF
cdr3_nt: TGTGCCAGCAGTTCAGACCCAGCAAGCTCCTACAATGAGCAGTTCTTC

clone_size: many
d_call: .
j_call: TRBJ2-1
v_call: TRBV6-2/TRBV6-3
cdr3_aa: CASSYSFEVGDHEQFF
cdr3_nt: TGTGCCAGCAGTTACTCGTTTGAAGTCGGTGATCATGAGCAGTTCTTC

clone_size: many
d_call: .
j_call: TRBJ2-1
v_call: TRBV14
cdr3_aa: CASSQVQSGWGSEQFF
cdr3_nt: TGTGCCAGCAGCCAAGTACAGTCTGGTTGGGGCAGTGAGCAGTTCTTC

clone_size: few
d_call: TRBD1
j_call: TRBJ2-7
v_call: TRBV6-1
cdr3_aa: CASSEGQGPAYEQYF
cdr3_nt: TGTGCCAGCAGTGAAGGACAGGGGCCAGCCTACGAGCAGTACTTC

clone_size: many
d_call: .
j_call: TRBJ2-5
v_call: TRBV28
cdr3_aa: CASFPVGGSAGETQYF
cdr3_nt: TGTGCCAGCTTCCCCGTGGGGGGCAGTGCAGGGGAGACCCAGTACTTC

clone_size: many
d_call: .
j_call: TRBJ2-1
v_call: TRBV6-1
cdr3_aa: CASSVGGYEQFF
cdr3_nt: TGTGCCAGCAGTGTAGGAGGATATGAGCAGTTCTTC

clone_size: medium-sized
d_call: TRBD2
j_call: TRBJ2-2
v_call: TRBV6-4
cdr3_aa: CASSGTSTGELFF
cdr3_nt: TGTGCCAGCAGTGGGACTAGCACCGGGGAGCTGTTTTTT

clone_size: many
d_call: .
j_call: TRBJ2-2
v_call: TRBV5-4
cdr3_aa: CASSLTDTGELFF
cdr3_nt: TGTGCCAGCAGCTTGACCGACACCGGGGAGCTGTTTTTT

clone_size: many
d_call: .
j_call: TRBJ2-3
v_call: TRBV6-4
cdr3_aa: CASSDKSGSTDTQYF
cdr3_nt: TGTGCCAGCAGTGACAAAAGCGGTAGCACAGATACGCAGTATTTT

clone_size: many
d_call: .
j_call: TRBJ1-5
v_call: TRBV5-1
cdr3_aa: CASSLQGGDQPQHF
cdr3_nt: TGCGCCAGCAGCTTACAGGGTGGAGATCAGCCCCAGCATTTT

clone_size: medium-sized
d_call: .
j_call: TRBJ2-7
v_call: TRBV7-2
cdr3_aa: CASSLVHMSYEQYF
cdr3_nt: TGTGCCAGCAGCTTAGTTCACATGTCCTACGAGCAGTACTTC

clone_size: .
d_call: .
j_call: TRBJ1-5
v_call: TRBV6-2/TRBV6-3
cdr3_aa: CASSYSQENQPQHF
cdr3_nt: TGTGCCAGCAGTTACTCACAGGAGAATCAGCCCCAGCATTTT

clone_size: .
d_call: TRBD2
j_call: TRBJ2-7
v_call: TRBV5-1
cdr3_aa: CASSPGLAGGLTDYEQYF
cdr3_nt: TGCGCCAGCAGCCCCGGACTAGCGGGAGGCTTAACCGACTACGAGCAGTACTTC

clone_size: few
d_call: TRBD1
j_call: TRBJ1-5
v_call: TRBV27
cdr3_aa: CASSLSGQGGWPGPQHF
cdr3_nt: TGTGCCAGCAGTTTATCTGGACAGGGGGGTTGGCCGGGACCCCAGCATTTT

clone_size: many
d_call: TRBD1
j_call: TRBJ2-3
v_call: TRBV24-1
cdr3_aa: CATSEHSGTGGVTDTQYF
cdr3_nt: TGTGCCACCAGTGAACACTCCGGGACAGGGGGCGTCACAGATACGCAGTATTTT

clone_size: many
d_call: TRBD2
j_call: TRBJ2-1
v_call: TRBV28
cdr3_aa: CASSTNPTSGATITYNEQFF
cdr3_nt: TGTGCCAGCAGTACAAATCCTACTAGCGGGGCCACAATAACCTACAATGAGCAGTTCTTC

clone_size: few
d_call: TRBD1
j_call: TRBJ2-7
v_call: TRBV28
cdr3_aa: CASSFRDRGMYEQYF
cdr3_nt: TGTGCCAGCAGTTTCCGGGACAGGGGGATGTACGAGCAGTACTTC

clone_size: many
d_call: .
j_call: TRBJ2-5
v_call: TRBV27
cdr3_aa: CASSSYRVSQETQYF
cdr3_nt: TGTGCCAGCAGTTCCTACAGGGTGTCACAGGAGACCCAGTACTTC

clone_size: many
d_call: TRBD1
j_call: TRBJ2-1
v_call: TRBV3-1
cdr3_aa: CASSPTQGASYNEQFF
cdr3_nt: TGTGCCAGCAGCCCAACCCAGGGGGCATCCTACAATGAGCAGTTCTTC

clone_size: .
d_call: .
j_call: TRBJ2-5
v_call: TRBV28
cdr3_aa: CASSRIAEGETQYF
cdr3_nt: TGTGCCAGCAGTCGAATCGCGGAGGGAGAGACCCAGTACTTC

clone_size: few
d_call: .
j_call: TRBJ1-1
v_call: TRBV23-1
cdr3_aa: CASSHISGFSEAFF
cdr3_nt: TGCGCCAGCAGTCACATCTCAGGGTTTTCTGAAGCTTTCTTT

clone_size: .
d_call: TRBD2
j_call: TRBJ2-7
v_call: TRBV20-1
cdr3_aa: CSARDSGGLYEQYF
cdr3_nt: TGCAGTGCTAGAGATAGCGGGGGGCTATACGAGCAGTACTTC

clone_size: .
d_call: .
j_call: TRBJ2-1
v_call: TRBV6-2/TRBV6-3
cdr3_aa: CASSPTSHSEQFF
cdr3_nt: TGTGCCAGCAGCCCGACTAGTCACAGTGAGCAGTTCTTC

clone_size: .
d_call: .
j_call: TRBJ1-1
v_call: TRBV5-4
cdr3_aa: CASSFEPTAEAFF
cdr3_nt: TGTGCCAGCAGCTTCGAGCCTACGGCTGAAGCTTTCTTT

clone_size: many
d_call: TRBD1
j_call: TRBJ2-1
v_call: TRBV27
cdr3_aa: CASRLGQGNNEQFF
cdr3_nt: TGTGCCAGCAGGTTGGGACAGGGTAACAATGAGCAGTTCTTC

clone_size: .
d_call: .
j_call: TRBJ2-7
v_call: TRBV20-1
cdr3_aa: CSARDSEPFEQYF
cdr3_nt: TGCAGTGCTAGAGATTCCGAGCCCTTCGAGCAGTACTTC

clone_size: large
d_call: TRBD1
j_call: TRBJ2-6
v_call: TRBV6-4
cdr3_aa: CASSGTGGAGANVLTF
cdr3_nt: TGTGCCAGCAGTGGGACAGGGGGCGCTGGGGCCAACGTCCTGACTTTC

clone_size: many
d_call: TRBD1
j_call: TRBJ1-1
v_call: TRBV4-1
cdr3_aa: CASSQAETGKPFF
cdr3_nt: TGCGCCAGCAGCCAAGCGGAGACAGGGAAACCTTTCTTT

clone_size: many
d_call: .
j_call: TRBJ2-7
v_call: TRBV6-6
cdr3_aa: CASSSRGPAGNYEQYF
cdr3_nt: TGTGCCAGCAGTTCCCGCGGCCCTGCAGGAAACTACGAGCAGTACTTC

clone_size: many
d_call: TRBD1
j_call: TRBJ2-7
v_call: TRBV11-2
cdr3_aa: CASSPGTGIAYEQYF
cdr3_nt: TGTGCCAGCAGCCCAGGGACAGGTATAGCCTACGAGCAGTACTTC

clone_size: medium-sized
d_call: TRBD1
j_call: TRBJ1-3
v_call: TRBV28
cdr3_aa: CASSLSGQLFSGNTIYF
cdr3_nt: TGTGCCAGCAGTTTATCGGGACAGTTATTCTCTGGAAACACCATATATTTT

clone_size: .
d_call: .
j_call: TRBJ2-1
v_call: TRBV24-1
cdr3_aa: CATSNLQFEGGEQFF
cdr3_nt: TGTGCCACCAGCAATTTGCAATTCGAAGGAGGTGAGCAGTTCTTC

clone_size: many
d_call: TRBD2
j_call: TRBJ2-3
v_call: TRBV20-1
cdr3_aa: CSAPTPFGLAGVRDTQYF
cdr3_nt: TGCAGTGCTCCGACCCCATTCGGACTAGCGGGAGTGAGGGATACGCAGTATTTT

clone_size: medium-sized
d_call: TRBD2
j_call: TRBJ2-1
v_call: TRBV20-1
cdr3_aa: CSAREGRERGASDEQFF
cdr3_nt: TGCAGTGCTAGAGAAGGGCGGGAGAGAGGGGCTAGCGATGAGCAGTTCTTC

clone_size: .
d_call: TRBD1
j_call: TRBJ1-5
v_call: TRBV28
cdr3_aa: CASGDRVEGNQPQHF
cdr3_nt: TGTGCCAGCGGGGACAGGGTTGAGGGCAATCAGCCCCAGCATTTT

clone_size: .
d_call: .
j_call: TRBJ1-2
v_call: TRBV9
cdr3_aa: CASSVGGEITGNYGYTF
cdr3_nt: TGTGCCAGCAGCGTAGGAGGAGAAATCACGGGGAACTATGGCTACACCTTC

clone_size: many
d_call: .
j_call: TRBJ1-4
v_call: TRBV4-3
cdr3_aa: CASSQDGGINEKLFF
cdr3_nt: TGCGCCAGCAGCCAAGATGGGGGAATTAATGAAAAACTGTTTTTT

clone_size: medium-sized
d_call: .
j_call: TRBJ2-3
v_call: TRBV6-4
cdr3_aa: CASSDNQDTDTQYF
cdr3_nt: TGTGCCAGCAGTGACAACCAGGACACAGATACGCAGTATTTT

clone_size: many
d_call: .
j_call: TRBJ1-1
v_call: TRBV29-1
cdr3_aa: CSVSGTTEAFF
cdr3_nt: TGCAGCGTTTCAGGGACCACTGAAGCTTTCTTT

clone_size: many
d_call: TRBD2
j_call: TRBJ2-7
v_call: TRBV28
cdr3_aa: CASASGISLYEQYF
cdr3_nt: TGTGCCAGCGCGAGCGGGATATCGCTTTACGAGCAGTACTTC

clone_size: many
d_call: TRBD1
j_call: TRBJ2-7
v_call: TRBV14
cdr3_aa: CASSHYGQGRNEQYF
cdr3_nt: TGTGCCAGCAGCCACTACGGACAGGGGAGGAACGAGCAGTACTTC

clone_size: many
d_call: .
j_call: TRBJ1-1
v_call: TRBV20-1
cdr3_aa: CSASRGGVTEAFF
cdr3_nt: TGCAGTGCTAGTAGGGGGGGGGTCACTGAAGCTTTCTTT

clone_size: .
d_call: .
j_call: TRBJ2-2
v_call: TRBV20-1
cdr3_aa: CSARSVKNSNTGELFF
cdr3_nt: TGCAGTGCTAGAAGCGTCAAGAACTCGAACACCGGGGAGCTGTTTTTT

clone_size: many
d_call: .
j_call: TRBJ1-1
v_call: TRBV2
cdr3_aa: CASSEQFPGREAFF
cdr3_nt: TGTGCCAGCAGTGAACAGTTCCCGGGACGTGAAGCTTTCTTT

clone_size: many
d_call: TRBD2
j_call: TRBJ2-6
v_call: TRBV6-4
cdr3_aa: CASSDGTSSGANVLTF
cdr3_nt: TGTGCCAGCAGTGACGGGACTAGCTCTGGGGCCAACGTCCTGACTTTC

clone_size: many
d_call: .
j_call: TRBJ2-2
v_call: TRBV19
cdr3_aa: CATLRDYTGELFF
cdr3_nt: TGTGCCACTCTCCGGGACTACACCGGGGAGCTGTTTTTT

clone_size: many
d_call: .
j_call: TRBJ1-2
v_call: TRBV28
cdr3_aa: CASSPPDRSNYGYTF
cdr3_nt: TGTGCCAGCAGTCCCCCGGACAGATCTAACTATGGCTACACCTTC

clone_size: many
d_call: .
j_call: TRBJ2-1
v_call: TRBV19
cdr3_aa: CASSIYWGSAYNEQFF
cdr3_nt: TGTGCCAGTAGTATATACTGGGGCTCGGCCTACAATGAGCAGTTCTTC

clone_size: many
d_call: TRBD2
j_call: TRBJ2-3
v_call: TRBV6-4
cdr3_aa: CASSKSSGSFDTQYF
cdr3_nt: TGTGCCAGCAGTAAGAGTAGCGGGAGTTTCGATACGCAGTATTTT